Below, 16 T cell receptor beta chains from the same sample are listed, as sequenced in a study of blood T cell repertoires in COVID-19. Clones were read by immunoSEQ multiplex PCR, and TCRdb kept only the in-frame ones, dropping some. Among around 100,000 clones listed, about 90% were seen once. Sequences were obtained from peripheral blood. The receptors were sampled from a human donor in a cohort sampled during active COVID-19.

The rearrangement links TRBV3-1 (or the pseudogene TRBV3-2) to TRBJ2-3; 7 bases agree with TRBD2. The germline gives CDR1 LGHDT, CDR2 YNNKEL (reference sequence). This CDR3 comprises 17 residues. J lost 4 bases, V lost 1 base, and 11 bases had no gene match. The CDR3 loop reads CASSQGRAGDFPDTQYF. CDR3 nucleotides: TGTGCCAGCAGCCAAGGTCGGGCGGGAGATTTCCCAGATACGCAGTATTTT.

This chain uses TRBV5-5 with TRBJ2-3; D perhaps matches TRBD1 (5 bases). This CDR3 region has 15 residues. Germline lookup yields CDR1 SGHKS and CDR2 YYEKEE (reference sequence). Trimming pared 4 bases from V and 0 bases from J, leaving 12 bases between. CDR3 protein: CASSRGGSSTDTQYF. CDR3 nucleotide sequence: TGTGCCAGCAGCAGGGGCGGCAGCAGCACAGATACGCAGTATTTT.

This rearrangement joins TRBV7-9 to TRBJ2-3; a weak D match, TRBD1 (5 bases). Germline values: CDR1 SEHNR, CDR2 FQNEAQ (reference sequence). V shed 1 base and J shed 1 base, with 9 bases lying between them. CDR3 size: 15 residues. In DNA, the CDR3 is TGTGCCAGCAGCTTAGTAGGGGTCGGCACAGATACGCAGTATTTT. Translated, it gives CASSLVGVGTDTQYF. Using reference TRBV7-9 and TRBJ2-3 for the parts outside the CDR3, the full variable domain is DTGVSQNPRHKITKRGQNVTFRCDPISEHNRLYWYRQTLGQGPEFLTYFQNEAQLEKSRLLSDRFSAERPKGSFSTLEIQRTEQGDSAMYLCASSLVGVGTDTQYFGPGTRLTVL.

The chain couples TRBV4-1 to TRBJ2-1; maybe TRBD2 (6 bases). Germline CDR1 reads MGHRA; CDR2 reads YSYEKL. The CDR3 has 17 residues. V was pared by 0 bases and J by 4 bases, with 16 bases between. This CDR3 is CASSQDGELAPYNEQFF. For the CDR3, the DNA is TGCGCCAGCAGCCAAGATGGAGAACTAGCCCCGTACAATGAGCAGTTCTTC.

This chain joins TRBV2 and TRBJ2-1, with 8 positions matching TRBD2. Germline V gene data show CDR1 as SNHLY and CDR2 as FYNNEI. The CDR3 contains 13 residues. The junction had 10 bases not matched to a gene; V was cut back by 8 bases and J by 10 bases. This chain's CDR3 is CASVRGRLYEQFF. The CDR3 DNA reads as TGTGCCAGCGTCCGCGGGAGGTTATACGAGCAGTTCTTC. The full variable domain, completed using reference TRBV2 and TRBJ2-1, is EPEVTQTPSHQVTQMGQEVILRCVPISNHLYFYWYRQILGQKVEFLVSFYNNEISEKSEIFDDQFSVERPDGSNFTLKIRSTKLEDSAMYFCASVRGRLYEQFFGPGTRLTVL.

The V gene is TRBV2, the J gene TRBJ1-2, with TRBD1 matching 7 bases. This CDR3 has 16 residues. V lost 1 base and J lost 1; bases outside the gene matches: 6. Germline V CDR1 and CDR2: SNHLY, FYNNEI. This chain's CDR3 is CASSEEGAGNNYGYTF. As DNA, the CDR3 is TGTGCCAGCAGTGAAGAGGGGGCTGGTAATAACTATGGCTACACCTTC.

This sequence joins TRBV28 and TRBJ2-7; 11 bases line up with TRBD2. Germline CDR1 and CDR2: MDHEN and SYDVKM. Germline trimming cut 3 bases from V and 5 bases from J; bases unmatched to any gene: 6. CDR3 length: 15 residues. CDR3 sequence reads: CASSFLSGREDEQYF. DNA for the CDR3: TGTGCCAGCAGTTTTCTTAGCGGGAGGGAGGACGAGCAGTACTTC.

CDR3 in DNA: TGTGCCAGCAGTACCCCGGGACTAGCGGGAGGGGACGAGCAGTACTTC. Protein: CASSTPGLAGGDEQYF. This chain links TRBV28 with TRBJ2-7, with 16 bases aligning to TRBD2. This CDR3 has 16 residues. The V gene's germline CDR1 is MDHEN and CDR2 SYDVKM. J gave up 5 bases and V 5 bases, and 6 bases lay outside the gene matches.

CDR3 amino acids: CASSVQGSGGTYEQYF. CDR3 bases: TGTGCCAGCAGCGTACAGGGTAGCGGGGGAACCTACGAGCAGTACTTC. The chain combines TRBV9 with TRBJ2-7, with 9 positions matching TRBD2. Trimming took 1 base from V and 2 from J; bases not matched to a gene: 7. Germline assignment: CDR1 SGDLS and CDR2 YYNGEE. The CDR3 contains 16 residues.

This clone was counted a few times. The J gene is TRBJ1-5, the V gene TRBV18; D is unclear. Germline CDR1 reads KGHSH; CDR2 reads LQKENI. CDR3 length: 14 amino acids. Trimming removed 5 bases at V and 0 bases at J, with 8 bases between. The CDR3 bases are TGTGCCAGCTCAATGGAGCATAGCAATCAGCCCCAGCATTTT. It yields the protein CASSMEHSNQPQHF.

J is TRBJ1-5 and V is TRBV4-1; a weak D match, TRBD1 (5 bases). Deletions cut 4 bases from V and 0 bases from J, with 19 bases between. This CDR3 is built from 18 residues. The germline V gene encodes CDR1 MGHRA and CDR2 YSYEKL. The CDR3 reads CASSPVRTTDYSNQPQHF. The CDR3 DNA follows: TGCGCCAGCAGCCCTGTGAGGACAACGGATTATAGCAATCAGCCCCAGCATTTT.

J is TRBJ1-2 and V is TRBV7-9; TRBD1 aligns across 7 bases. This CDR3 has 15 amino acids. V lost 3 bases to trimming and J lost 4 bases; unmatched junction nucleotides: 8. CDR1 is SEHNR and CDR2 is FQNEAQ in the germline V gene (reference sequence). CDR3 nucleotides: TGTGCCAGCAGCTTGGGGGCTTCAGGGGGCTATGGCTACACCTTC. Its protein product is CASSLGASGGYGYTF.

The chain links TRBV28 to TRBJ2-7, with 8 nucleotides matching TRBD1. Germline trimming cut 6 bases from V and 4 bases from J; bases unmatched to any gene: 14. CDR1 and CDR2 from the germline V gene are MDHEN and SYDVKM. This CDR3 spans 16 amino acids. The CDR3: CASSPQDRAFGYEQYF. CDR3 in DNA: TGTGCCAGCAGCCCCCAGGACAGGGCATTTGGGTACGAGCAGTACTTC.

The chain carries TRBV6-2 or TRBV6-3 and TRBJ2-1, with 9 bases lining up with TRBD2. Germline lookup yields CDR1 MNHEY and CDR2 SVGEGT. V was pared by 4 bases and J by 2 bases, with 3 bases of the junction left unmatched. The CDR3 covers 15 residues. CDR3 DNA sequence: TGTGCCAGCAGTTTAGCGGGAGAACCCTACAATGAGCAGTTCTTC. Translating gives CASSLAGEPYNEQFF.

The CDR3 coding sequence is TGTGCCAGCAGCCAAGATCAACAGTCAACTAATGAAAAACTGTTTTTT. As protein: CASSQDQQSTNEKLFF. The V gene is TRBV4-2, the J gene TRBJ1-4; D remains ambiguous. V lost 0 bases and J lost 0, with 8 bases in between. CDR1 is LGHNA, CDR2 YNFKEQ, per germline. The CDR3 is 16 amino acids.

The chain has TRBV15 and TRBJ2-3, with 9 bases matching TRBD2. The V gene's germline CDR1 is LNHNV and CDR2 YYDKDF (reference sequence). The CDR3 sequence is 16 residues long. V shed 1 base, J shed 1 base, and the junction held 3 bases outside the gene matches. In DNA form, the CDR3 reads TGTGCCACCAGCAGAGCTCCTAGCGGGGGCACAGATACGCAGTATTTT. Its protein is CATSRAPSGGTDTQYF. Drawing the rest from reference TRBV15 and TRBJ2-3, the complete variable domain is DAMVIQNPRYQVTQFGKPVTLSCSQTLNHNVMYWYQQKSSQAPKLLFHYYDKDFNNEADTPDNFQSRRPNTSFCFLDIRSPGLGDTAMYLCATSRAPSGGTDTQYFGPGTRLTVL.